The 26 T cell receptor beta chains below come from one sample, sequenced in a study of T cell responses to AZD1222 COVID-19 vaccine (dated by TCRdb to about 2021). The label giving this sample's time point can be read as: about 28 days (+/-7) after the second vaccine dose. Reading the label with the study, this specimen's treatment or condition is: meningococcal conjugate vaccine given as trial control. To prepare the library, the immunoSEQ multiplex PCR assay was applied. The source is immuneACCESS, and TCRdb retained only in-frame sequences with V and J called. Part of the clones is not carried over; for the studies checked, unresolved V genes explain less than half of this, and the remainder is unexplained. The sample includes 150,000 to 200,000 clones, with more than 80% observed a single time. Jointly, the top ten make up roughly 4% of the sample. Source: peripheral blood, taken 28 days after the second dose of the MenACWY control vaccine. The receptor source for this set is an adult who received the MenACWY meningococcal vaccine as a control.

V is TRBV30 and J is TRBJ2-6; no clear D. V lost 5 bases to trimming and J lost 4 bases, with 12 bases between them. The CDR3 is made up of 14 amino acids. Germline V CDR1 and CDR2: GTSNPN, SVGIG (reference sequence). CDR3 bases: TGTGCCTGGGCTGAATCGGGCGGGGCCAACGTCCTGACTTTC. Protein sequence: CAWAESGGANVLTF.

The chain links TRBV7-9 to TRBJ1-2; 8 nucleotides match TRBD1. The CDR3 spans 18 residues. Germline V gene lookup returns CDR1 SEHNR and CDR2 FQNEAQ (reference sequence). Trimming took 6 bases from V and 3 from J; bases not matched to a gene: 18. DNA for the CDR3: TGTGCCAGCAGATCCGGGCTCGGACAGGGTAATGAAGACTATGGCTACACCTTC. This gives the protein CASRSGLGQGNEDYGYTF.

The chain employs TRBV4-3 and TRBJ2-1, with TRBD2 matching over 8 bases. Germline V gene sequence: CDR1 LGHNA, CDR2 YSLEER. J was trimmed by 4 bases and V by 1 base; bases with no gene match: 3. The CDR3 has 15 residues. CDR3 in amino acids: CASSQVAGTYNEQFF. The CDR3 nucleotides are TGCGCCAGCAGCCAAGTAGCGGGAACATACAATGAGCAGTTCTTC.

CDR3 in amino acids: CAISVEGQHNTEAFF. For the CDR3, the DNA is TGTGCCATCAGTGTGGAGGGACAGCATAACACTGAAGCTTTCTTT. The chain couples TRBV10-3 to TRBJ1-1, with 7 bases fitting TRBD1. The CDR3 loop spans 15 amino acids. V lost 4 bases to trimming and J lost 2 bases; unmatched junction nucleotides: 7. Germline V gene lookup returns CDR1 ENHRY and CDR2 SYGVKD.

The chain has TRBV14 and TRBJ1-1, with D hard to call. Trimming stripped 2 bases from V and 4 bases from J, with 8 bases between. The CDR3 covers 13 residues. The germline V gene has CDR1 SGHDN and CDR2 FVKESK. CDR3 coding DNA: TGTGCCAGCAGCCAACAGGTGAGCACTGAAGCTTTCTTT. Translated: CASSQQVSTEAFF.

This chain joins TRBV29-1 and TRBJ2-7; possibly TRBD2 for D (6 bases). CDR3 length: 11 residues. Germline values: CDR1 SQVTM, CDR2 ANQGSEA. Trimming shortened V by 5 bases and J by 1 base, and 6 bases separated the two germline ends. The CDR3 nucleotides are TGCAGCGTTCGGGAGTCCTACGAGCAGTACTTC. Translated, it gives CSVRESYEQYF.

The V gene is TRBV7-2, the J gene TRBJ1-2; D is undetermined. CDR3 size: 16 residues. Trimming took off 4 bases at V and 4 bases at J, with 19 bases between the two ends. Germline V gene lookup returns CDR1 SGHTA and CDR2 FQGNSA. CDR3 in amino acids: CASSSRAVAGTYGYTF. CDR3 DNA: TGTGCCAGCAGCTCGCGGGCAGTGGCGGGTACCTATGGCTACACCTTC.

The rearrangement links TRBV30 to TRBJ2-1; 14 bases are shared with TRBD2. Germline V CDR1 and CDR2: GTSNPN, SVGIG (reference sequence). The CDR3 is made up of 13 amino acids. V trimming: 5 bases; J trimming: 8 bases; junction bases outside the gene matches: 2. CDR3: CAWGLAGGHEQFF. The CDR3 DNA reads TGTGCCTGGGGACTAGCGGGAGGCCATGAGCAGTTCTTC.

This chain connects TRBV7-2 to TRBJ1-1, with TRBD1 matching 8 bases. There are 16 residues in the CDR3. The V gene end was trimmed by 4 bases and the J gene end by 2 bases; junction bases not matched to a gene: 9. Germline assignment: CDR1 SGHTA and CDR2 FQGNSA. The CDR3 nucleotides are TGTGCCAGCAGCTACTTCCAGGGGGCGACTAACACTGAAGCTTTCTTT. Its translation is CASSYFQGATNTEAFF.

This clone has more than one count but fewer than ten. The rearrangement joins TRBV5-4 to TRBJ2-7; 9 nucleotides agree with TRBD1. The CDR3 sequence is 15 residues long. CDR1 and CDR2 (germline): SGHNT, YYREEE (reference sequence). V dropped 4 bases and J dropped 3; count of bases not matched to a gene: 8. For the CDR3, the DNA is TGTGCCAGCAGCCTGGGGACAGGGAGGATCTACGAGCAGTACTTC. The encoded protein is CASSLGTGRIYEQYF.

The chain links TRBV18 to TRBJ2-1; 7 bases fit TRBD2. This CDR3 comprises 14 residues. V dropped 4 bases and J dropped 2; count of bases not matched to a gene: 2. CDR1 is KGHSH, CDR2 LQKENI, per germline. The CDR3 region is CASSLAGPYNEQFF. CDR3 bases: TGTGCCAGCTCACTAGCGGGCCCCTACAATGAGCAGTTCTTC.

The CDR3: CAISRDRGNTEAFF. Here the CDR3 DNA reads TGTGCCATCAGCCGGGACAGGGGTAACACTGAAGCTTTCTTT. The chain combines TRBV10-3 with TRBJ1-1; 10 bases line up with TRBD1. This CDR3 has 14 residues. V was clipped by 6 bases and J by 2 bases; unmatched bases: 3. Germline values: CDR1 ENHRY, CDR2 SYGVKD.

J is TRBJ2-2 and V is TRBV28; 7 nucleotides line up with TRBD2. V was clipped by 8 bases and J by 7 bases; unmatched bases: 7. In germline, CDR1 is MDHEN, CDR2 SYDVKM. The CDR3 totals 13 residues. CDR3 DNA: TGTGCCAGCTCGGGGGGTGGTGTCGGGGAGCTGTTTTTT. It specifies CASSGGGVGELFF.

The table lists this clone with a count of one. The CDR3 is CSVKGVSGNTIYF. For the CDR3, the DNA is TGCAGCGTTAAGGGGGTGTCTGGAAACACCATATATTTT. The chain is built from TRBV29-1 and TRBJ1-3; tentatively, D is TRBD1 (6 bases). The CDR3 sequence is 13 residues long. V was pared by 5 bases and J by 1 base, with 9 bases between. Germline values: CDR1 SQVTM, CDR2 ANQGSEA.

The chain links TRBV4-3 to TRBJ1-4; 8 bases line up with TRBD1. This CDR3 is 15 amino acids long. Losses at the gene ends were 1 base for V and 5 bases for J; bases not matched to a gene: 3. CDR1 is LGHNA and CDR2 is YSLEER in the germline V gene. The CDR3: CASSQARDRNEKLFF. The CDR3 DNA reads TGCGCCAGCAGCCAAGCTCGGGACAGGAATGAAAAACTGTTTTTT.

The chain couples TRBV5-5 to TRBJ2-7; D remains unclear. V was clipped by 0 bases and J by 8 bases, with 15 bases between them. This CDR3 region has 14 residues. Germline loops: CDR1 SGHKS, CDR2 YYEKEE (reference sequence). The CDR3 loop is CASSLDLATIQQYF. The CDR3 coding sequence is TGTGCCAGCAGCTTGGATTTGGCTACCATACAGCAGTACTTC.

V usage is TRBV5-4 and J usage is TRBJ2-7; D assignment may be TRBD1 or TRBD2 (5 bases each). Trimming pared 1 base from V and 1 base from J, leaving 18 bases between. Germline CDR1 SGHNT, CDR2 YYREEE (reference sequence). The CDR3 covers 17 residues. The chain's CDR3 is CASSLMGVFSASYEQYF. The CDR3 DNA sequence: TGTGCCAGCAGCTTGATGGGGGTTTTCAGCGCTTCCTACGAGCAGTACTTC.

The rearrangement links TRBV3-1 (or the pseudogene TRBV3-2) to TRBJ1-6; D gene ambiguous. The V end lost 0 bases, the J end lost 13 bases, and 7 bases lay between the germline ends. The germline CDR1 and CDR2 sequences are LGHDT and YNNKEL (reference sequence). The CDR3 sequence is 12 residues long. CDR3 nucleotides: TGTGCCAGCAGCCAAGAAAGTGTGCCCCTCCACTTT. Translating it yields CASSQESVPLHF.

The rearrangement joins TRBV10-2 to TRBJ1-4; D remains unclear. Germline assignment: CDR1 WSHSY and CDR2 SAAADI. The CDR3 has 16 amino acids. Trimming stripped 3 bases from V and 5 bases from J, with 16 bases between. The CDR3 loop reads CASSDPSGVGNEKLFF. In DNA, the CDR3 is TGCGCCAGCAGTGACCCGTCCGGGGTGGGGAATGAAAAACTGTTTTTT.

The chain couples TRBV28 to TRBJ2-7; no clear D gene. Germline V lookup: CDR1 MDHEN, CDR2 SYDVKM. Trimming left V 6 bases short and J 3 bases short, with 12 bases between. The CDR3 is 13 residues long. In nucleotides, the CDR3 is TGTGCCAGCAGCCACTCGATCAGCTACGAGCAGTACTTC. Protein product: CASSHSISYEQYF.

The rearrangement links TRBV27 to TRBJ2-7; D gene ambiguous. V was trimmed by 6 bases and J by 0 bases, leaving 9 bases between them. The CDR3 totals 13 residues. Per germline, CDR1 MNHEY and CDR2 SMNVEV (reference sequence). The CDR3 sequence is CASSPDYSYEQYF. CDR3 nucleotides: TGTGCCAGCAGCCCAGATTACTCCTACGAGCAGTACTTC.

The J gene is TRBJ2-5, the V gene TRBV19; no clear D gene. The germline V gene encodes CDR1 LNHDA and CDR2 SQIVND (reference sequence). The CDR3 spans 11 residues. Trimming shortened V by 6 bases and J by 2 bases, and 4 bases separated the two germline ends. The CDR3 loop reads CASRGQETQYF. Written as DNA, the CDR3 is TGTGCCAGTAGGGGACAAGAGACCCAGTACTTC.

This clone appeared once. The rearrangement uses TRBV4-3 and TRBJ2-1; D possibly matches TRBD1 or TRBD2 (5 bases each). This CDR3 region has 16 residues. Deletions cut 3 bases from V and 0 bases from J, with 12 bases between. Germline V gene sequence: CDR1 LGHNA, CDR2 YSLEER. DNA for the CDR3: TGCGCCAGCAGCCAGGGGGTCAGAAGCTCCTACAATGAGCAGTTCTTC. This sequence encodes CASSQGVRSSYNEQFF.

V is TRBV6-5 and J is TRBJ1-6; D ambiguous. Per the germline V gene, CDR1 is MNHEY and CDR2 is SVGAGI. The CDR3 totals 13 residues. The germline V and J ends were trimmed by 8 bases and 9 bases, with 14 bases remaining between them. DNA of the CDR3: TGTGCCAGCCGGCCCTCTCCTGGTTCACCCCTCCACTTT. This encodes CASRPSPGSPLHF.

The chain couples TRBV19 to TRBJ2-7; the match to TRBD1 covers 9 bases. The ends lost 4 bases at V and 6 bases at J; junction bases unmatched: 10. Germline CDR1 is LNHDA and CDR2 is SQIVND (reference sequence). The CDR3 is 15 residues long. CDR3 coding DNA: TGTGCCAGTAGTACGTCCCGGGACAGGGCCCGCGAGCAGTACTTC. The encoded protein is CASSTSRDRAREQYF.

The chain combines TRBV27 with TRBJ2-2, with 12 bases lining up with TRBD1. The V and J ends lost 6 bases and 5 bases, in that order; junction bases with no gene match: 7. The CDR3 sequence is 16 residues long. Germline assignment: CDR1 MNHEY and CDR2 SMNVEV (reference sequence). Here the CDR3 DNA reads TGTGCCAGCAGGTTAGGGACAGGGGGCGCGACCGGGGAGCTGTTTTTT. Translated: CASRLGTGGATGELFF.